A selection of T cell receptor beta chains follows, all from one sample in a study of early T cells in non-severe SARS-CoV-2 infection. TCRdb fed the 5' RACE reads into MiXCR, producing one record per CDR3 protein. The sample includes over 30,000 distinct CDR3 sequences, roughly 5.2% of them seen just once. The specimen was whole blood. These receptors were collected from an adult who was a healthcare worker with PCR-confirmed SARS-CoV-2 infection or an uninfected control (not recorded which). Both conserved end residues are part of each CDR3. The order of the fields is clone size, V gene, J gene, D gene, CDR3 protein, CDR3 DNA. The D gene is left open where the match is weak. Only some rows state a clone size, as once, few, many or a class for expanded clones.

size: few; V: TRBV11-3; J: TRBJ2-3; D: NA; CDR3: CASSSRAGQQYF; DNA: TGTGCCAGCAGCTCGAGGGCGGGACAACAGTATTTT
size: many; V: TRBV2; J: TRBJ1-1; D: TRBD1; CDR3: CASSKGTGGGLNAEAFF; DNA: TGTGCCAGCAGTAAAGGGACAGGGGGCGGTTTGAATGCTGAAGCTTTCTTT
size: many; V: TRBV30; J: TRBJ1-6; D: TRBD1; CDR3: CAWSAGGSPLHF; DNA: TGTGCCTGGAGCGCAGGGGGCTCACCCCTCCACTTT
size: NA; V: TRBV28; J: TRBJ2-7; D: TRBD2; CDR3: CASSSPQSGSSHEQYF; DNA: TGTGCCAGCAGTTCCCCCCAGAGCGGGAGTAGCCACGAGCAGTACTTC
size: few; V: TRBV19; J: TRBJ2-2; D: TRBD1; CDR3: CASMRTGGTGELFF; DNA: TGTGCCAGTATGAGGACAGGGGGAACCGGGGAGCTGTTTTTT
size: many; V: TRBV2; J: TRBJ2-7; D: TRBD1; CDR3: CASSGTGGEQYF; DNA: TGTGCCAGCAGTGGGACAGGAGGCGAGCAGTACTTC
size: many; V: TRBV10-1; J: TRBJ1-6; D: NA; CDR3: CASSEGLNSPLHF; DNA: TGCGCCAGCAGTGAGGGACTTAATTCACCCCTCCACTTT
size: many; V: TRBV7-9; J: TRBJ1-4; D: NA; CDR3: CASSLQGLNEKLFF; DNA: TGTGCCAGCAGCTTACAGGGATTAAATGAAAAACTGTTTTTT
size: many; V: TRBV25-1; J: TRBJ2-7; D: TRBD1; CDR3: CASRGQPSYEQYF; DNA: TGTGCCAGCAGGGGACAGCCCAGCTACGAGCAGTACTTC
size: NA; V: TRBV5-1; J: TRBJ1-6; D: NA; CDR3: CASSLRDTNSPLHF; DNA: TGCGCCAGCAGCTTGAGGGACACCAATTCACCCCTCCACTTT
size: NA; V: TRBV11-2; J: TRBJ2-1; D: TRBD2; CDR3: CASSLGVLAGLRYNEQFF; DNA: TGTGCCAGCAGCTTAGGGGTCCTAGCGGGCCTACGCTACAATGAGCAGTTCTTC
size: many; V: TRBV6-4; J: TRBJ2-3; D: TRBD2; CDR3: CASARTSGNTDTQYF; DNA: TGTGCCAGCGCTCGGACTAGCGGAAACACAGATACGCAGTATTTT
size: many; V: TRBV19; J: TRBJ2-1; D: TRBD1; CDR3: CASSIVGTVEQFF; DNA: TGTGCCAGTAGTATCGTAGGGACAGTAGAGCAGTTCTTC
size: many; V: TRBV11-3; J: TRBJ1-4; D: NA; CDR3: CASSLGIDLNEKLFF; DNA: TGTGCCAGCAGCTTAGGGATTGACCTTAATGAAAAACTGTTTTTT
size: NA; V: TRBV20-1; J: TRBJ1-2; D: NA; CDR3: CSAERDNRYGYTF; DNA: TGCAGTGCCGAGAGGGATAACCGGTATGGCTACACCTTC
size: NA; V: TRBV9; J: TRBJ1-3; D: NA; CDR3: CASSVEASAGNTIYF; DNA: TGTGCCAGCAGCGTAGAAGCTAGCGCTGGAAACACCATATATTTT
size: many; V: TRBV30; J: TRBJ1-1; D: TRBD1; CDR3: CAWSTGQGRTEAFF; DNA: TGTGCCTGGAGTACAGGACAGGGGCGGACTGAAGCTTTCTTT
size: few; V: TRBV2; J: TRBJ2-3; D: NA; CDR3: CASSGRTHTDTQYF; DNA: TGTGCCAGCAGTGGTAGGACTCACACAGATACGCAGTATTTT
size: few; V: TRBV12-3/TRBV12-4; J: TRBJ2-5; D: TRBD1; CDR3: CASSPQGAGKETQYF; DNA: TGTGCCAGCAGTCCACAGGGGGCCGGGAAAGAGACCCAGTACTTC
size: few; V: TRBV27; J: TRBJ2-2; D: TRBD1; CDR3: CASSFEGTGDTGELFF; DNA: TGTGCCAGCAGCTTCGAGGGGACAGGGGACACCGGGGAGCTGTTTTTT
size: few; V: TRBV24-1; J: TRBJ2-3; D: TRBD2; CDR3: CATSWTSGSGTDTQYF; DNA: TGTGCCACCAGTTGGACTAGCGGGAGTGGCACAGATACGCAGTATTTT